This T cell receptor (beta chain) was captured in a study of T-cell reconstitution after alpha-beta-depleted transplantation in children. Study-wide results and limits: By about two months after transplant, alpha-beta T cells reportedly arose from several hundred graft clones that had expanded.

This clonotype was counted at least ten times. Antigen unknown. The authors prepared the TCRbeta library with unique molecular identifiers. Each CDR3 protein gets one entry after TCRdb re-called the PCR reads with MiXCR. The data show roughly 240,000 distinct CDR3 sequences, roughly 8.2% seen once. The clonotype originates from a male patient between 10 and 17 years old who had a stem cell transplant for acute lymphoblastic leukemia, so the T cells may come from the graft donor. Source: PBMCs, mostly from graft donor cells, taken 180 days after TCRalphabeta/CD19-depleted stem cell transplant.

CDR3 sequence reads: CASSPPRRVSTDTQYF. The CDR3 coding sequence is TGTGCCAGCAGCCCCCCCCGCAGAGTTAGCACAGATACGCAGTATTTT. The chain uses TRBV7-9 and TRBJ2-3; D ambiguous. Deletions cut 5 bases from V and 0 bases from J, with 15 bases between. Germline V gives CDR1 SEHNR, CDR2 FQNEAQ (reference sequence). CDR3 size: 16 residues.